The subject of this entry is one T cell receptor (beta chain). Its antigen is undetermined. Repertoires were generated with immunoSEQ multiplex PCR, while TCRdb's copy carries only in-frame clones and drops some. The sample has 90,000 to 120,000 clones; over 80% are singletons. The sample originates from a study of T cell responses to AZD1222 COVID-19 vaccine. Findings and limits, study-wide: Clonal diversity was possibly underestimated, and white British individuals and females predominated among donors. Among vaccine-associated CD4 TCRs, coverage spanned spike, with dominance at 160-218 and 743-854.

This CDR3 is built from 16 residues. V gave up 5 bases and J gave up 5 bases, with 22 bases separating them. Per the germline V gene, CDR1 is LGHDT and CDR2 is YNNKEL (reference sequence). The source was peripheral blood, collected on day 0 of AZD1222 vaccination. The V call is TRBV3-1 (or the pseudogene TRBV3-2), the J call TRBJ2-7, with D maybe TRBD1 (6 bases). This sequence originates from an adult in good health. The CDR3 protein is CASSNARDPRGDEQYF. The DNA for the CDR3 is TGTGCCAGCAGCAATGCACGGGACCCCAGGGGAGACGAGCAGTACTTC.